This TCR beta chain was sequenced in a study of graft-versus-host responses after intestinal transplantation. The CDR3 loop spans 16 amino acids. CDR1 and CDR2 (germline): SGHAT, FQNNGV. V was cut by 8 bases and J by 4 bases, with 23 bases left in between. TCRdb keeps only in-frame clones here, not all; method: immunoSEQ multiplex PCR. The repertoire holds tens of thousands of clones, with roughly 94% as singletons. The sequence derives from a human patient who received an intestinal transplant, so some T cells may come from the graft donor. This chain links TRBV11-2 with TRBJ1-1; D is unresolved. Sequencing was performed on PBMCs, taken 156 days after intestinal transplant. Here the CDR3 DNA reads TGTGCCAGCCGTCTCCGATCGGGAGGGTGGGGCACTGAAGCTTTCTTT. Translated: CASRLRSGGWGTEAFF.